This T cell receptor beta chain was sequenced for a study of OX40 agonist ivuxolimab in advanced cancers. A note on the overall study: Ivuxolimab was a fully human IgG2 agonistic monoclonal antibody targeting the costimulatory receptor OX40 (CD134). Among the approximately 54 dose-escalation patients, around 20 had hepatocellular carcinoma, around 15 melanoma, 9 renal cell carcinoma and 9 head and neck cancer. Prior anti-PD-1, anti-PD-L1 or anti-CTLA-4 therapy was permitted, and 40% to 50% of dose-escalation patients had received checkpoint inhibitors. Intravenous ivuxolimab was administered to patients every 2 weeks at six dose levels: 0.01, 0.1, 0.3, 1.5, 3 and 10 mg/kg. Peripheral TCRbeta sequencing was intended to test whether TCR sequence diversity was altered and clonal T-cell expansion was caused by ivuxolimab. Three dose-escalation patients achieved partial responses, one with hepatocellular carcinoma and two with cutaneous melanoma. A male proportion of 82.7% and a mean age of approximately 62 years, ranging from roughly 23 to 80, were recorded for the dose-escalation cohort. The paper covers the monotherapy dose-escalation part of the phase I ivuxolimab trial, which included N of about 51 patients.

The CDR3 goes from the cysteine to the phenylalanine over 12 residues. Only CDR3 DNA is held: 36 bases, read in frame from base 1. V lost 6 bases and J lost 10 bases; the stretch between them is 10 bases long. CDR1 SNHLY and CDR2 FYNNEI were looked up in the germline V gene. Results and caveats for the whole study, not just this receptor: Low levels of normalized T-cell clonal expansion were also shown by some nonresponding patients. In the 0.1-3.0 mg/kg groups, partial responders had among the lowest normalized peripheral clonal expansion, particularly in CD8+ T cells. Clonal expansion of both CD4+ and CD8+ blood T cells was observed from baseline to week 6 at doses 0.1 to 3.0 mg/kg. The antigen specificity of the peripheral T cells that underwent clonal expansion was not determined. On average, CD8+ T cells showed more expanded clones than CD4+ T cells after ivuxolimab.

Patients with autoimmune disease history or receiving systemic immunosuppression were excluded from the trial. Peripheral blood for TCR sequencing was collected from all dose cohorts at baseline, on cycle 4 day 1, and on cycle 7 day 1. Samples came from an open-label, multicenter, first-in-human phase I dose-escalation trial of ivuxolimab. Adults with locally advanced or metastatic head and neck squamous cell, hepatocellular, melanoma or renal cell carcinoma were enrolled in the trial. Before TCR sequencing, CD4+ T cells and CD8+ T cells from peripheral blood were sorted into separate populations. Genomic DNA was isolated from the sorted cells so that the TCRbeta CDR3 region could be sequenced. TCRbeta CDR3 regions were sequenced using the immunoSEQ Assay. TCRdb took over this immuneACCESS table, retaining in-frame rearrangements with V and J assigned. Such tables are incomplete; in checked studies, under half of the missing clones stem from an unresolved V gene, and the remainder is unexplained. For this sample the table gives roughly 53,000 clones, of which 70% to 90% were detected only once. Approximately 3% of the sample is held by the ten biggest clonotypes.

About this clone itself: What this receptor recognizes is not known. Base qualities were left out, and no much larger clone turns up one base away.

This TCR came from an adult with an advanced solid tumor such as melanoma, head and neck, liver or kidney cancer. The chain couples TRBV2 to TRBJ1-6; too little of a D gene remains to name it. The sample consisted of CD4+ or CD8+ T cells sorted from blood, taken in a trial of the OX40 agonist ivuxolimab. The DNA sequence is given as TGTGCCAGCAGACACACACAATCACCCCTCCACTTT. This is translated as CASRHTQSPLHF.